This T cell receptor beta chain was recorded in a study of cytomegalovirus exposure and HLA in healthy donors. Study summary: Clustering assigned 81% of the approximately 400 genotyped donors to the Caucasian-associated ancestry cluster. Broader study findings: Accurate prediction of HLA-A and HLA-B alleles (for most subjects) was reportedly achieved from TCR beta sequences.

Vbeta (60) and Jbeta (13) primers were used in the PCR. Only in-frame clones appear in the TCRdb table, and some are missing; sequencing was by immunoSEQ multiplex PCR. This sample has about 130,000 clones; around four fifths occur once, and the top ten carry about 11%. As concerns this clone: Its target is unknown.

The V gene's germline CDR1 is SGHTA and CDR2 FQGTGA. Trimming removed 4 bases at V and 0 bases at J, with 10 bases between. This CDR3 comprises 15 residues. The source of this sequence is a male donor in good health and CMV-seropositive. The source material was PBMCs. This chain uses TRBV7-3 with TRBJ2-1, with D perhaps TRBD2 (5 bases). This CDR3 reads CASSSDWSSYNEQFF. DNA of the CDR3: TGTGCCAGCAGCTCGGACTGGAGCTCCTACAATGAGCAGTTCTTC.